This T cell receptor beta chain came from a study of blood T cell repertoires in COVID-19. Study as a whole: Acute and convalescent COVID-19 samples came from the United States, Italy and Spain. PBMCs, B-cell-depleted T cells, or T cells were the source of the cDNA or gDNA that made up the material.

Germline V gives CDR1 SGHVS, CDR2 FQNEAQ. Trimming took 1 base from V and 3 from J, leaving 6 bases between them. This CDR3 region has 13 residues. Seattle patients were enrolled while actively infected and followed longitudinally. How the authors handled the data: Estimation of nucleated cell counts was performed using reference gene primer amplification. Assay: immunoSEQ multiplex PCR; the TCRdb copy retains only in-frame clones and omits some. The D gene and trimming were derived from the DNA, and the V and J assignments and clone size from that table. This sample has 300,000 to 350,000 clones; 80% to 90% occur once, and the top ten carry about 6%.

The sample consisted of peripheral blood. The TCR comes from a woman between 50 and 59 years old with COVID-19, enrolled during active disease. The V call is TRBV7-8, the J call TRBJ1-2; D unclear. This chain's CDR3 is CASSLVQDYGYTF. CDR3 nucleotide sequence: TGTGCCAGCAGCTTAGTACAAGACTATGGCTACACCTTC.